Detailed here is one TCR beta chain. Germline V gives CDR1 GTSNPN, CDR2 SVGIG (reference sequence). V was cut by 0 bases and J by 6 bases, with 4 bases left in between. The CDR3 contains 11 residues. Study members were between about 18 and 100 years old and lived in 24 US regions. Donors were grouped by their self-reported clinical history. Assay: immunoSEQ multiplex PCR; the TCRdb copy retains only in-frame clones and omits some. The data hold 330,000 or so clones, with over 75% observed a single time. The sample belongs to a study of blood T cell repertoires in COVID-19. The sequence was obtained from a woman younger than 45 who had recovered from COVID-19. This chain joins TRBV30 and TRBJ2-3; no firm D call. Specimen: PBMCs or T cells enriched from blood (not recorded which). The DNA for the CDR3 is TGTGCCTGGAGTGTAAGCGATACGCAGTATTTT. Protein: CAWSVSDTQYF. Supplemented by reference TRBV30 and TRBJ2-3, the full variable domain reads SQTIHQWPATLVQPVGSPLSLECTVEGTSNPNLYWYRQAAGRGLQLLFYSVGIGQISSEVPQNLSASRPQDRQFILSSKKLLLSDSGFYLCAWSVSDTQYFGPGTRLTVL.